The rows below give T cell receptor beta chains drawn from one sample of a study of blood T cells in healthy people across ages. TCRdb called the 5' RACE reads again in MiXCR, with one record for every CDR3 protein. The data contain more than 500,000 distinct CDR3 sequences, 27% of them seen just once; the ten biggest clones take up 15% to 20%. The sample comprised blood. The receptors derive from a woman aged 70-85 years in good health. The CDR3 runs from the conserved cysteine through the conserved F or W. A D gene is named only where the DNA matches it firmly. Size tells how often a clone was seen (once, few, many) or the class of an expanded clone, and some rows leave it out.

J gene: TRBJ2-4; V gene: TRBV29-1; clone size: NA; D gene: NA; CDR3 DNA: TGCAGCGTTTCCGACGGGGAAGCCAAAAACATTCAGTACTTC; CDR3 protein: CSVSDGEAKNIQYF
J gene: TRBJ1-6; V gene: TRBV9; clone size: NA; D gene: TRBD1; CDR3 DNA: TGTGCCAGCAGCGCACAGGGGGCCGGCTCACCCCTCCACTTT; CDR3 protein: CASSAQGAGSPLHF
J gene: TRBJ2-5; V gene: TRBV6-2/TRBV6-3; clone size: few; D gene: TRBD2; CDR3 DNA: TGTGCCAGCAAGGCTAGCGGAGAAGAGACCCAGTACTTC; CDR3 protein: CASKASGEETQYF
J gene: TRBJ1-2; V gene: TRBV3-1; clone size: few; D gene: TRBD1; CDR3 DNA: TGTGCCAGCAGCCCCCCTTCAGGGGGCTATGGCTACACCTTC; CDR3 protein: CASSPPSGGYGYTF
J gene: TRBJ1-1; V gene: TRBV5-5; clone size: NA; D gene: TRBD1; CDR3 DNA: TGTGCCAGCAGGCCGACGACAGGGACTGTGGACACTGAAGCTTTCTTT; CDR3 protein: CASRPTTGTVDTEAFF
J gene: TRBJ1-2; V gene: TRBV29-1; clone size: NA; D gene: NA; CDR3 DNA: TGCAGCGCAATACAGGGTTTGGACTATGGCTACACCTTC; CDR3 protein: CSAIQGLDYGYTF
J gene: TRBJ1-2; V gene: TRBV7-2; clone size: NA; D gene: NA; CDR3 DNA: TGTGCCAGCAGCTTAGTATTTGTACAGGGTGGAAGCTATGGCTACACCTTC; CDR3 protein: CASSLVFVQGGSYGYTF
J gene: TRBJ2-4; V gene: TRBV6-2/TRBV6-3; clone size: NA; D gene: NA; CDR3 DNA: TGTGCCAGCAGTCCGCACACAGGAACCAAAAACATTCAGTACTTC; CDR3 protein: CASSPHTGTKNIQYF
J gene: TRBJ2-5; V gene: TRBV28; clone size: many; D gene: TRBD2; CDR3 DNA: TGTGCCAGCAGCTCTCCCACTAGCGGACAAGAGACCCAGTACTTC; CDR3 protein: CASSSPTSGQETQYF
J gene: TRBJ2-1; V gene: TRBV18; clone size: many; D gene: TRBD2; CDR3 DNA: TGTGCCAGCTCACCCCGGCGGGGGGTCGCCTACAATGAGCAGTTCTTC; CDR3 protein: CASSPRRGVAYNEQFF
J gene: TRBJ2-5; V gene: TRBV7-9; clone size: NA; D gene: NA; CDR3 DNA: TGTGCCAGCAGCTATCCCGGGAACCAGAGGGATGAGACCCAGTACTTC; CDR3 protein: CASSYPGNQRDETQYF
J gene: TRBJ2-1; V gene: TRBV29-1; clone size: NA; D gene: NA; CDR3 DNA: TGCAGCGTTGAAGTGTACAGGTCCAACAATGAGCGGTTCTTC; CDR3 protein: CSVEVYRSNNERFF
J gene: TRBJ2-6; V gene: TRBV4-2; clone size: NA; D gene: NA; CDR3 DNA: TGTGCCAGCAGCCAAGTCAGAAGCTCTGGGGCCAACGTCCTGACTTTC; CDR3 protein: CASSQVRSSGANVLTF
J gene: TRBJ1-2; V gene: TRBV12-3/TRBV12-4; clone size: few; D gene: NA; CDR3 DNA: TGTGCCAGCACCAAAGGGAGGGGACGAGGCTACACCTTC; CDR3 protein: CASTKGRGRGYTF
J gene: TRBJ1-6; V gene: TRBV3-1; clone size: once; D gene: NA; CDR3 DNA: TGTGCCAGCAGCCAGGATAATCCCGGTACAAATACTAATTCACCCCTCCACTTT; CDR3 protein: CASSQDNPGTNTNSPLHF
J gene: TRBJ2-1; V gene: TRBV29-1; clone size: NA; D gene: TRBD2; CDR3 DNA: TGCAGCGTTGAGTCCAGCGGGGGCCTCAGGGAGCAGTTCTTC; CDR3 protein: CSVESSGGLREQFF
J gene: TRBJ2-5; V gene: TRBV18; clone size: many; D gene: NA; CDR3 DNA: TGTGCCAGCTCACCAGGGTCCCGGGAGACCCAGTACTTC; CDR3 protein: CASSPGSRETQYF
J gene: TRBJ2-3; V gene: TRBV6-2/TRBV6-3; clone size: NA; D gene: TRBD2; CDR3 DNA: TGTGCCAGCAGTCAACTGACTGGGACTAGCGACCCCACAGATACGCAGTATTTT; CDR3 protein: CASSQLTGTSDPTDTQYF
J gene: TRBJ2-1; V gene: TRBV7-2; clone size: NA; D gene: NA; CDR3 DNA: TGTGCCAGCAGCTCAGGGCTATTTAGCGGTAGCTACAATGAGCAGTTCTTC; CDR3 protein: CASSSGLFSGSYNEQFF
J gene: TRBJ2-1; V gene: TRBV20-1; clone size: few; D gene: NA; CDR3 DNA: TGCAGTGCTAGAGATGGGGGTCTGTCCAATGAGCAGTTCTTC; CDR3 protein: CSARDGGLSNEQFF
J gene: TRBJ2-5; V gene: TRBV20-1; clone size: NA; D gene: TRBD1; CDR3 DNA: TGCAGTGCTAGCAGAACAGGGGGTCGTGACGAGACCCAGTACTTC; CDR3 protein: CSASRTGGRDETQYF
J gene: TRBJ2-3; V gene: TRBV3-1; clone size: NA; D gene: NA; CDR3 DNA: TGTGCCAGCAGCCAAGGGACCCCGAAGTCGTATTTT; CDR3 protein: CASSQGTPKSYF
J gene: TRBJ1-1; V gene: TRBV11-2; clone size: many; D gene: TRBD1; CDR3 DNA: TGTGCCAGCAGCGATGGACAGGGCTTTTCTACAAACACTGAAGCTTTCTTT; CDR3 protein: CASSDGQGFSTNTEAFF
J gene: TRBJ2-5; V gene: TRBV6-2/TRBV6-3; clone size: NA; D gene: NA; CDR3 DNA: TGTGCCAGCAGGGCCGGGGGGCCCCGTGAGACCCAGTACTTC; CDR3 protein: CASRAGGPRETQYF
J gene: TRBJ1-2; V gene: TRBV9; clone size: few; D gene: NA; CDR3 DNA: TGTGCCAGCAGCGTAGACTCAGGCAGGGGCTACACCTTC; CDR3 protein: CASSVDSGRGYTF
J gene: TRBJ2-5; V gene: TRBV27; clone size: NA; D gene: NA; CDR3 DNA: TGTGCCAGCAGGGCCCTTGGGGAGACCCAGTACTTC; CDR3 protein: CASRALGETQYF
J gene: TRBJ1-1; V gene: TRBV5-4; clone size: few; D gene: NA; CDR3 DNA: TGTGCCAGCAGGGCCGCCGGAGCGAACACTGAAGCTTTCTTT; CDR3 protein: CASRAAGANTEAFF
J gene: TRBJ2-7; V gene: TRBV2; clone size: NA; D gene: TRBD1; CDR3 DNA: TGTGCCAGCCTCCGGGACAGGGCTTACGAGCAGTACTTC; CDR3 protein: CASLRDRAYEQYF
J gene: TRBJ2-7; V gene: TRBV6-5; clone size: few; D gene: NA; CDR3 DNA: TGTGCCAGCAGAGCCGCATACGAGCAGTACTTC; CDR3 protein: CASRAAYEQYF
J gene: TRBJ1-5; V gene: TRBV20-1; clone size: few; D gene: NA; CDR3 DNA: TGCAGTGCTAGAGATGTAGGGGGAGGGAGCAATCAGCCCCAGCATTTT; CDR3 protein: CSARDVGGGSNQPQHF
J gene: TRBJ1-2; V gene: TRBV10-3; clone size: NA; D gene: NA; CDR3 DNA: TGTGCCATCAGTGAGCCTACAAGAGCTAACTATGGCTACACCTTC; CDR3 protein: CAISEPTRANYGYTF
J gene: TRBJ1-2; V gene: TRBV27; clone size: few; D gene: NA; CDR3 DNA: TGTGCCAGCAGTCCCTCCGCGGGGCGGGGAGCGGGCTACACCTTC; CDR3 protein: CASSPSAGRGAGYTF
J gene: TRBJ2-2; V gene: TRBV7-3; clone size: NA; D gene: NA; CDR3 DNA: TGTGCCAGCAGCTTAACAGCTATCGGGGAGCTGTTTTTT; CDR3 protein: CASSLTAIGELFF
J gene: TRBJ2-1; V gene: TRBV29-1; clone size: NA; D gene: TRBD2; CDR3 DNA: TGCAGCGTTGATACTAGCGGGAGGGAGCAGTTCTTC; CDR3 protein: CSVDTSGREQFF
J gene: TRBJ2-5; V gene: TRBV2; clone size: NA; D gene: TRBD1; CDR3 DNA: TGTGCCAGCAGTCCGGACAGGGGGGGAGAGACCCAGTACTTC; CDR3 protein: CASSPDRGGETQYF
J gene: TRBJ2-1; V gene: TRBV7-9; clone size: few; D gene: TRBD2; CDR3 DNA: TGTGCCAGCAGCTCCCCGAAGCGGGGGAGCTCCTACAATGAGCAGTTCTTC; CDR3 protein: CASSSPKRGSSYNEQFF
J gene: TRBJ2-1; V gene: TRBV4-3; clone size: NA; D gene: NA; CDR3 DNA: TGCGCCAGCAGCCAAGATATGGCGGGGAGCTCCTACAATGAGCAGTTCTTC; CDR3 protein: CASSQDMAGSSYNEQFF
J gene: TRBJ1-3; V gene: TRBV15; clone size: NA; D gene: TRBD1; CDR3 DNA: TGTGCCACCAGCAGAGCCCCCGCGTGGACAGGTAGAAACACCATATATTTT; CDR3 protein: CATSRAPAWTGRNTIYF
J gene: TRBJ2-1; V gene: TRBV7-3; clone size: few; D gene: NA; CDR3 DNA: TGTGCCAGCAGCCAAATACGGGGGAATGAGCAGTTCTTC; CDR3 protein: CASSQIRGNEQFF
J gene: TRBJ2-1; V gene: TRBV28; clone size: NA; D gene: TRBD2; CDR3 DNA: TGTGCCAGCATCCCCGGTGGCGGGAGGGCCGGTTTTTACAATGAGCAGTTCTTC; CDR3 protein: CASIPGGGRAGFYNEQFF
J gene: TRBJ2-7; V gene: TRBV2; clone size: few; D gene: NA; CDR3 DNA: TGTGCCATCGCTGTAGGGGTCTGGGGCGAGCAGTACTTC; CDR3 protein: CAIAVGVWGEQYF
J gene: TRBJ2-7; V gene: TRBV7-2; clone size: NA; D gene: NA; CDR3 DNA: TGTGCCAGCAGCTTAGAGGACAGCTACTCCTACGAGCAGTACTTC; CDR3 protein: CASSLEDSYSYEQYF
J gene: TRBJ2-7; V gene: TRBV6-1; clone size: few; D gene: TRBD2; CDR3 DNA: TGTGCCAGCAGCCGAGGGACTGCGGGGGGTCGGTTCGAGCAGTACTTC; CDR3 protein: CASSRGTAGGRFEQYF
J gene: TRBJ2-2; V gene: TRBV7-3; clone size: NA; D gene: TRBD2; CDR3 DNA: TGTGCCAGCAGCTCTCCGGGACTAGAGGGCACCGGGGAGCTGTTTTTT; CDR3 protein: CASSSPGLEGTGELFF